The next 8 T cell receptor beta chains were all read from a single sample in a study of glioma-infiltrating T cells. TCR alpha and beta CDR3 regions were amplified from RNA using iRepertoire nested multiplex PCR. TCRdb re-derived calls from the multiplex PCR reads in MiXCR, one entry per CDR3 protein. Altogether more than 350,000 distinct CDR3 sequences are present, approximately 42% being singletons, with the ten largest covering around 12%. The sequenced sample consisted of glioma tissue, nonneoplastic brain tissue, or PBMCs (not recorded which). These receptors all stem from a human donor with low-grade glioma or glioblastoma, undergoing nonglioma brain surgery, or in good health (not recorded which).

Comments on this clonotype: A read error may account for a junction end that differs from germline. The genes are TRBV28 and TRBJ1-4; D gene uncertain. The CDR3 runs to 12 residues. From germline, CDR1 is MDHEN and CDR2 SYDVKM. The CDR3 protein is CASSPPREKPFF. CDR3 DNA sequence: TGTGCCAGCAGCCCCCCACGGGAAAAACCGTTTTTT.

Of note for this clonotype: Being one base from a much bigger clone, this may be a read error. The chain links TRBV28 to TRBJ1-1; D is undetermined. The CDR3 sequence is 13 residues long. CDR1 and CDR2 (germline): MDHEN, SYDVKM. Trimming cost V 5 bases and J 2 bases, with 9 bases left between them. The CDR3 DNA sequence: TGTGCCAGCAGTAGCTGGGAAAACACTGAAGCTTTCTTT. Protein: CASSSWENTEAFF.

Only a few counts were recorded for this clonotype. V and J are TRBV7-2 and TRBJ2-1; TRBD2 matches at 7 bases. The CDR3 sequence is 16 residues long. In germline, CDR1 is SGHTA, CDR2 FQGNSA. Trimming removed 1 base from V and 3 bases from J; junction bases left unmatched: 6. CDR3 nucleotide sequence: TGTGCCAGCAGCTTAGTTCTAGCGGTTAGCTACAATGAGCAGTTCTTC. It specifies CASSLVLAVSYNEQFF.

This clonotype has only a few counts. J is TRBJ2-5 and V is TRBV7-2; D ambiguous. Germline V gene data show CDR1 as SGHTA and CDR2 as FQGNSA. V was shortened by 5 bases and J by 0 bases, with 4 bases between the two germline ends. The CDR3 is 12 residues long. The CDR3 spells CASSTYQETQYF. The CDR3 bases are TGTGCCAGCAGCACGTACCAAGAGACCCAGTACTTC.

This clonotype was observed at least ten times. This sequence joins TRBV20-1 and TRBJ2-5, with D maybe TRBD1 (5 bases). The CDR3 consists of 13 residues. Trimming removed 5 bases at V and 5 bases at J, with 15 bases between. The germline V gene has CDR1 DFQATT and CDR2 SNEGSKA (reference sequence). The CDR3 coding sequence is TGCAGTGCTCTCCTACCAGGGCACGAGACCCAGTACTTC. Its protein is CSALLPGHETQYF.

The rearrangement links TRBV27 to TRBJ2-2; the D is unclear. Germline V gene sequence: CDR1 MNHEY, CDR2 SMNVEV (reference sequence). The CDR3 is 13 amino acids. V shed 0 bases and J shed 5 bases, with 4 bases lying between them. DNA for the CDR3: TGTGCCAGCAGTTTATCGGATACCGGGGAGCTGTTTTTT. This encodes CASSLSDTGELFF.

There are many counts of this clonotype. This rearrangement joins TRBV27 to TRBJ2-7, with TRBD1 matching 7 bases. The CDR3 is made up of 15 amino acids. J lost 4 bases, V lost 0 bases, and 6 bases had no gene match. CDR1 MNHEY and CDR2 SMNVEV come from the germline V gene (reference sequence). In nucleotides, the CDR3 is TGTGCCAGCAGTTTATCAAGACAGGGCAGGTACGAGCAGTACTTC. Protein: CASSLSRQGRYEQYF.

V is TRBV5-4 and J is TRBJ2-1; tentative D call: TRBD2 (5 bases). The CDR3 spans 15 residues. Per the germline V gene, CDR1 is SGHNT and CDR2 is YYREEE (reference sequence). Trimming removed 4 bases from V and 4 bases from J, with 15 bases in between. The CDR3 region is CASSPRWSGYNEQFF. CDR3 in DNA: TGTGCCAGCAGCCCCCGTTGGAGCGGTTACAATGAGCAGTTCTTC.